Below, 10 T cell receptor beta chains from the same sample are listed, as sequenced in a study of shared clonotypes between healthy human individuals. Sequencing was performed with immunoSEQ multiplex PCR; in TCRdb, only in-frame clones are kept and a portion is missing. The data hold 1,500,000 or so clones, with about 98.5% observed a single time. The sequencing input was naive CD4+ T cells sorted from blood. As for subset: CD45RA+ positively selected. These receptors originate from a man aged 25-45 years in good health.

The V call is TRBV29-1, the J call TRBJ2-3; D assignment may be TRBD1 or TRBD2 (5 bases each). CDR3 size: 14 residues. The germline V gene has CDR1 SQVTM and CDR2 ANQGSEA. Trimming took 7 bases from V and 1 from J, leaving 15 bases between them. The CDR3 spells CSAERGVGTDTQYF. DNA of the CDR3: TGCAGCGCCGAGAGAGGGGTCGGCACAGATACGCAGTATTTT.

Details on this clone: Other DNA variants within this sample encode the same CDR3. The chain links TRBV5-1 to TRBJ2-3; possible D gene TRBD1, 6 bases. The CDR3 extends over 14 amino acids. Trimming stripped 4 bases from V and 2 bases from J, with 11 bases between. CDR1 and CDR2 (germline): SGHRS, YFSETQ. The CDR3 sequence is CASSLGHLTDTQYF. The CDR3 nucleotides read TGCGCCAGCAGCCTGGGACATCTCACAGATACGCAGTATTTT.

The V and J genes are TRBV7-2 and TRBJ2-1; D possibly uses TRBD1 or TRBD2 (6 bases each). The CDR3 extends over 16 amino acids. V dropped 1 base and J dropped 2 bases, with 12 bases sitting between them. From germline, CDR1 is SGHTA and CDR2 FQGNSA. The CDR3 nucleotides are TGTGCCAGCAGCTTAGAGGGGGGAGTGACCTACAATGAGCAGTTCTTC. Protein sequence: CASSLEGGVTYNEQFF.

A single count supports this clone. The V call is TRBV7-9, the J call TRBJ1-1, with D maybe TRBD1 (5 bases). Germline V gene lookup returns CDR1 SEHNR and CDR2 FQNEAQ (reference sequence). CDR3 length equals 15 residues. The germline V and J ends were trimmed by 7 bases and 3 bases, with 18 bases remaining between them. CDR3 sequence reads: CASTQEGYGDTEAFF. The CDR3 DNA reads as TGTGCCAGCACACAGGAGGGCTACGGGGACACTGAAGCTTTCTTT.

This chain uses TRBV5-1 with TRBJ2-3; D may correspond to TRBD1 or TRBD2 (5 bases each). The CDR3 consists of 13 residues. Germline V CDR1 and CDR2: SGHRS, YFSETQ. The V gene lost 0 bases and the J gene lost 6 bases, with 8 bases spanning the gap. Here the CDR3 reads CASSLGGDDTQYF. The CDR3 bases are TGCGCCAGCAGCTTGGGAGGGGACGATACGCAGTATTTT. Using reference TRBV5-1 and TRBJ2-3 for the parts outside the CDR3, the full variable domain is KAGVTQTPRYLIKTRGQQVTLSCSPISGHRSVSWYQQTPGQGLQFLFEYFSETQRNKGNFPGRFSGRQFSNSRSEMNVSTLELGDSALYLCASSLGGDDTQYFGPGTRLTVL.

V is TRBV5-4 and J is TRBJ1-2; 7 positions match TRBD1. V dropped 6 bases and J dropped 0; count of bases not matched to a gene: 8. The germline V gene has CDR1 SGHNT and CDR2 YYREEE (reference sequence). This CDR3 is built from 15 residues. CDR3 DNA sequence: TGTGCCAGCACCCCGCTCCAGGGGGCTAACTATGGCTACACCTTC. Amino acids: CASTPLQGANYGYTF.

The chain uses TRBV2 and TRBJ2-1; unclear D gene. There are 15 residues in the CDR3. Germline loops: CDR1 SNHLY, CDR2 FYNNEI. Trimming removed 1 base at V and 7 bases at J, with 14 bases between. CDR3 coding DNA: TGTGCCAGCAGTGAAGAGGTGTCCGACCGTAATGAGCAGTTCTTC. Protein: CASSEEVSDRNEQFF.

Only one count was recorded for this clone. The rearrangement links TRBV5-1 to TRBJ2-1; TRBD2 aligns across 12 bases. The CDR3 length is 16 residues. Germline trimming cut 0 bases from V and 6 bases from J; bases unmatched to any gene: 4. Germline V gene data show CDR1 as SGHRS and CDR2 as YFSETQ. CDR3 DNA: TGCGCCAGCAGCTTGGAGCCTAGCGGGAGGGGCAATGAGCAGTTCTTC. Protein product: CASSLEPSGRGNEQFF.

CDR3 protein: CASSMYRSGYEQYF. DNA for the CDR3: TGTGCCAGTAGTATGTACAGGTCTGGCTACGAGCAGTACTTC. J is TRBJ2-7 and V is TRBV19; the D gene is possibly TRBD1 (5 bases). From germline, CDR1 is LNHDA and CDR2 SQIVND (reference sequence). V lost 3 bases to trimming and J lost 3 bases, with 12 bases between them. The CDR3 totals 14 residues. Filled out from reference TRBV19 and TRBJ2-7, the complete variable domain reads DGGITQSPKYLFRKEGQNVTLSCEQNLNHDAMYWYRQDPGQGLRLIYYSQIVNDFQKGDIAEGYSVSREKKESFPLTVTSAQKNPTAFYLCASSMYRSGYEQYFGPGTRLTVT.

The V gene is TRBV7-6, the J gene TRBJ2-1; weak D call: TRBD2 (6 bases). Germline CDR1 SGHVS, CDR2 FNYEAQ. This CDR3 spans 16 amino acids. V was clipped by 2 bases and J by 7 bases, with 18 bases between them. The CDR3 loop is CASSLLYPGEYNEQFF. The CDR3, as DNA: TGTGCCAGCAGCTTATTGTATCCGGGAGAGTATAATGAGCAGTTCTTC.